The source of this T cell receptor (beta chain) is a study of metastatic and nonmetastatic thyroid tumors. This clone was seen at least ten times. Its antigen is not identified. The J segment lost 4 bases and the V segment lost 1 base, leaving 3 bases of the junction unmatched. CDR1 is SGHNT, CDR2 YENEEA, per germline. This CDR3 is 14 amino acids long. There were no patients who had received any treatment before thyroid surgery. Study-level points and caveats: Malignant tumors reportedly showed significantly higher TCR beta diversity than benign nodules in both blood and tumor.

TCRdb reassembled clones from the PCR reads with MiXCR. The table includes 11,000 to 15,000 clones, approximately 12% detected once. The sample taken for sequencing was blood. This TCR came from a female donor with papillary thyroid cancer or a benign thyroid nodule (not recorded which). Some clones in this sample may be carry-over from other donors' samples. The chain joins TRBV11-3 to TRBJ1-1; 7 bases are a match to TRBD1. The CDR3: CASSLGGTVTEAFF. The CDR3, as DNA: TGTGCCAGCAGCTTAGGCGGGACAGTCACTGAAGCTTTCTTT.